The next 17 T cell receptor beta chains were all read from a single sample in a study of sequential checkpoint blockade in melanoma (dated by TCRdb to about 2019). The method was the immunoSEQ multiplex PCR assay. TCRdb took this table from immuneACCESS and kept in-frame rearrangements with V and J called. Such tables lack part of the clones; where checked against another copy, unresolved V genes explain under half of the gap, and the rest is unexplained. The table for this sample lists tens of thousands of clones; roughly 75% of them were counted only once. The ten largest clones represent over 15% of the sample. Reading the label with the study, this specimen's treatment or condition is: randomized to nivolumab then ipilimumab (arm A) or the reverse (arm B). The sequences come from CD8+ T cells sorted from blood (inferred from file names), collected from a patient given nivolumab and ipilimumab in sequence. The source is a human donor with melanoma.

This clone was seen once. This chain's CDR3 is CASSFGQGWYEQFF. The CDR3 DNA is TGTGCCAGCAGCTTCGGACAGGGGTGGTATGAGCAGTTCTTC. The chain links TRBV11-2 to TRBJ2-1, with TRBD1 matching over 9 bases. J gave up 8 bases and V 3 bases, and 5 bases lay outside the gene matches. Germline V CDR1 and CDR2: SGHAT, FQNNGV. This CDR3 is built from 14 residues.

The V gene is TRBV6-1, the J gene TRBJ2-7; D perhaps matches TRBD1 (7 bases). Trimming left V 3 bases short and J 0 bases short, with 12 bases between. Germline CDR1 MNHNS, CDR2 SASEGT. The CDR3 contains 15 residues. The CDR3 DNA follows: TGTGCCAGCAGTGATTGGAGGGGGCTCTCCTACGAGCAGTACGTC. Translating it yields CASSDWRGLSYEQYV.

With regard to this clone: Its ends do not fully match the called genes, so a read error is possible. V and J are TRBV7-2 and TRBJ1-1, with 8 bases lining up with TRBD1. The CDR3 runs 16 residues. CDR1 and CDR2 (germline): SGHTA, FQGNSA. The CDR3 DNA follows: TGTGCCAGCAGCCCCCGTACAGGGGGATTGAACACTGAAGCTTCCTTT. It codes for CASSPRTGGLNTEASF.

The chain couples TRBV11-2 to TRBJ2-7; 15 positions agree with TRBD2. Germline V gene data show CDR1 as SGHAT and CDR2 as FQNNGV. This CDR3 has 17 residues. With V trimmed by 5 bases and J by 3 bases, 8 bases remained unmatched. CDR3 DNA: TGTGCCAGCAGCCTTGGGACTAGCGGGGGGTTCGACTACGAGCAGTACGTC. Its protein is CASSLGTSGGFDYEQYV.

The chain employs TRBV6-5 and TRBJ2-7; 10 bases agree with TRBD1. V dropped 5 bases and J dropped 7; count of bases not matched to a gene: 5. In germline, CDR1 is MNHEY, CDR2 SVGAGI. This CDR3 comprises 13 residues. For the CDR3, the DNA is TGTGCCAGCAGTCCCCGGGACAGGGGAGAGCAGTACTTC. Its protein is CASSPRDRGEQYF.

This clone ranks as medium-sized. The rearrangement uses TRBV14 and TRBJ2-1, with D possibly TRBD2 on 5 matching bases. Germline values: CDR1 SGHDN, CDR2 FVKESK. V lost 4 bases to trimming and J lost 7 bases, with 11 bases between them. The CDR3 is made up of 13 amino acids. CDR3 sequence (DNA): TGTGCCAGCAGCCTCGACTACGGGAATGAGCAGTTCTTC. Its protein is CASSLDYGNEQFF. The variable domain in full, with the rest retrieved from reference TRBV14 and TRBJ2-1, is EAGVTQFPSHSVIEKGQTVTLRCDPISGHDNLYWYRRVMGKEIKFLLHFVKESKQDESGMPNNRFLAERTGGTYSTLKVQPAELEDSGVYFCASSLDYGNEQFFGPGTRLTVL.

The chain has TRBV7-8 and TRBJ2-5, with a weak D call TRBD2 (5 bases). The CDR3 totals 12 residues. Per germline, CDR1 SGHVS and CDR2 FQNEAQ. Between the trimmed V and J ends, which lost 6 bases and 2 bases, there was a span of 7 bases. CDR3 nucleotides: TGTGCCAGCAGGGACTTTCAAGAGACCCAGTACTTC. Its protein product is CASRDFQETQYF. Drawing the rest from reference TRBV7-8 and TRBJ2-5, the complete variable domain is GAGVSQSPRYKVAKRGQDVALRCDPISGHVSLFWYQQALGQGPEFLTYFQNEAQLDKSGLPSDRFFAERPEGSVSTLKIQRTQQEDSAVYLCASRDFQETQYFGPGTRLLVL.

This clone was picked up a small number of times. This chain uses TRBV5-6 with TRBJ2-5; 10 bases align to TRBD1. The length of the CDR3 is 14 residues. Germline CDR1 and CDR2: SGHDT and YYEEEE. V lost 4 bases, J lost 10 bases, and 10 bases stayed unmatched. CDR3 coding DNA: TGTGCCAGCAGCCGTTCCGGGACAGGGGAGGGCCAGTACTTC. This encodes CASSRSGTGEGQYF.

The genes are TRBV5-4 and TRBJ1-2; tentative D call: TRBD1 (6 bases). CDR1 is SGHNT and CDR2 is YYREEE in the germline V gene (reference sequence). The V and J ends lost 2 bases and 0 bases respectively, with 11 bases between them. The CDR3 is 15 residues long. CDR3 coding DNA: TGTGCCAGCAGCTTCCGGACAGCACCTAACTATGGCTACACCTTC. Protein sequence: CASSFRTAPNYGYTF.

The CDR3 coding sequence is TGTGCCAGCAGCGGGGAGGACAGGGCCTACGAGCAGTACTTC. Its protein product is CASSGEDRAYEQYF. The rearrangement links TRBV4-2 to TRBJ2-7; 8 nucleotides agree with TRBD1. Losses at the gene ends were 5 bases for V and 2 bases for J; bases not matched to a gene: 5. This CDR3 contains 14 residues. From germline, CDR1 is LGHNA and CDR2 YNFKEQ.

The chain is built from TRBV9 and TRBJ2-3; D perhaps matches TRBD2 (6 bases). The CDR3 runs to 14 residues. Germline loops: CDR1 SGDLS, CDR2 YYNGEE. Trimming pared 4 bases from V and 6 bases from J, leaving 15 bases between. As DNA, the CDR3 is TGTGCCAGCAGCTTCAGCGGGCGTCCCGATACGCAGTATTTT. Translating it yields CASSFSGRPDTQYF.

The DNA for the CDR3 is TGTGCCAGCAGCGCGACTCCCTACGAGCAGTACTTC. This gives the protein CASSATPYEQYF. J is TRBJ2-7 and V is TRBV5-5; D gene ambiguous. The V gene lost 4 bases and the J gene lost 2 bases, with 7 bases spanning the gap. Germline loops: CDR1 SGHKS, CDR2 YYEKEE (reference sequence). The CDR3 is made up of 12 amino acids.

The J gene is TRBJ1-5, the V gene TRBV6-1; tentatively, D is TRBD1 (5 bases). V dropped 4 bases and J dropped 3 bases, with 7 bases sitting between them. CDR1 and CDR2 from the germline V gene are MNHNS and SASEGT. There are 13 residues in the CDR3. The CDR3 loop is CASSGGVNQPQHF. Here the CDR3 DNA reads TGTGCCAGCAGTGGGGGGGTCAATCAGCCCCAGCATTTT.

This clone was seen more than once but under ten times. The chain employs TRBV4-2 and TRBJ2-7; perhaps TRBD1 as D (6 bases). The germline CDR1 and CDR2 sequences are LGHNA and YNFKEQ. Trimming took 4 bases from V and 0 from J, leaving 10 bases between them. CDR3 length equals 14 residues. The CDR3 loop reads CASSLGQPSYEQYV. Written as DNA, the CDR3 is TGTGCCAGCAGCCTAGGACAGCCCTCCTACGAGCAGTACGTC.

The rearrangement uses TRBV19 and TRBJ1-2, with D maybe TRBD1 (6 bases). Per the germline V gene, CDR1 is LNHDA and CDR2 is SQIVND (reference sequence). The V end was cut by 6 bases, the J end by 5 bases, with 16 bases between. The CDR3 consists of 14 residues. CDR3 region: CASSAAGGAYGYTF. Written as DNA, the CDR3 is TGTGCCAGTAGCGCGGCGGGGGGGGCTTATGGCTACACCTTC. The whole variable domain, remainder taken from reference TRBV19 and TRBJ1-2, is DGGITQSPKYLFRKEGQNVTLSCEQNLNHDAMYWYRQDPGQGLRLIYYSQIVNDFQKGDIAEGYSVSREKKESFPLTVTSAQKNPTAFYLCASSAAGGAYGYTFGSGTRLTVV.

This rearrangement joins TRBV10-3 to TRBJ1-5; 8 nucleotides align to TRBD1. This CDR3 is built from 16 residues. CDR1 is ENHRY, CDR2 SYGVKD, per germline. Trimming removed 1 base from V and 5 bases from J; junction bases left unmatched: 7. CDR3 protein: CAISELPDRVDQPQHF. The CDR3 DNA reads as TGTGCCATCAGTGAGTTACCGGACAGGGTGGATCAGCCCCAGCATTTT.

CDR3 residues: CASSLFLAGGGNEQFF. The DNA for the CDR3 is TGCGCCAGCAGCTTGTTCCTAGCGGGGGGGGGAAATGAGCAGTTCTTC. V gene TRBV5-1 combines with J gene TRBJ2-1, with 12 nucleotides matching TRBD2. CDR1 and CDR2 from the germline V gene are SGHRS and YFSETQ. The CDR3 runs to 16 residues. Trimming removed 1 base from V and 7 bases from J; junction bases left unmatched: 6.